The 23 T cell receptor beta chains reported below all come from one sample, sequenced in a study of OX40 agonist ivuxolimab in advanced cancers. The table came from immunoSEQ multiplex PCR; TCRdb's copy has only in-frame clones and leaves some out. Of about 61,000 clones detected, nearly 90% appear once; the ten largest clones hold less than 0.45%. This specimen consisted of CD4+ or CD8+ T cells sorted from blood, obtained in a trial of the OX40 agonist ivuxolimab. The receptor set was obtained from an adult with an advanced solid tumor such as melanoma, head and neck, liver or kidney cancer.

The rearrangement links TRBV6-1 to TRBJ2-7; possible D gene TRBD1, 6 bases. This CDR3 region has 14 residues. Germline assignment: CDR1 MNHNS and CDR2 SASEGT. Trimming stripped 3 bases from V and 4 bases from J, with 13 bases between. The CDR3 nucleotides are TGTGCCAGCAGTGAGGACAGAGACCTTTACGAGCAGTACTTC. The encoded protein is CASSEDRDLYEQYF.

The chain carries TRBV6-1 and TRBJ1-3; D call uncertain. CDR1 and CDR2 (germline): MNHNS, SASEGT. The germline V and J ends were trimmed by 4 bases and 0 bases, with 7 bases remaining between them. The CDR3 is 14 residues long. The CDR3 loop is CASSAVISGNTIYF. The CDR3, as DNA: TGTGCCAGCAGTGCCGTGATCTCTGGAAACACCATATATTTT.

V gene TRBV7-9 combines with J gene TRBJ1-1, with a weak D call TRBD1 (6 bases). This CDR3 contains 14 residues. Per the germline V gene, CDR1 is SEHNR and CDR2 is FQNEAQ (reference sequence). The V gene lost 1 base and the J gene lost 2 bases, with 8 bases spanning the gap. CDR3 loop: CASSLEGGNTEAFF. The CDR3 DNA sequence: TGTGCCAGCAGCTTAGAAGGGGGAAACACTGAAGCTTTCTTT.

V usage is TRBV10-3 and J usage is TRBJ1-2, with D possibly being TRBD1 (5 bases). Per germline, CDR1 ENHRY and CDR2 SYGVKD. Trimming took 8 bases from V and 4 from J, leaving 17 bases between them. The CDR3 consists of 14 residues. The CDR3 nucleotides read TGTGCCATCTCTGAGCTGGGGGATAGCTATGGCTACACCTTC. It specifies CAISELGDSYGYTF.

The chain uses TRBV2 and TRBJ1-6; D gene uncertain. The CDR3 length is 15 residues. Germline lookup yields CDR1 SNHLY and CDR2 FYNNEI. Trimming left V 1 base short and J 5 bases short, with 9 bases between. CDR3 nucleotide sequence: TGTGCCAGCAGTGAAGGCGGACCCAATAATTCACCCCTCCACTTT. The encoded protein is CASSEGGPNNSPLHF.

This clone was picked up a small number of times. J is TRBJ1-1 and V is TRBV18; no clear D gene. Looked up from germline, CDR1 is KGHSH and CDR2 is LQKENI. Trimming stripped 4 bases from V and 1 base from J, with 16 bases between. CDR3 length: 16 amino acids. The CDR3 DNA sequence: TGTGCCAGCTCACTTAAAGGAAACAGCCAGAACACTGAAGCTTTCTTT. It encodes CASSLKGNSQNTEAFF.

The chain uses TRBV9 and TRBJ1-1; possibly TRBD1 for D (5 bases). With 0 bases removed from V and 3 bases from J, the gap between germline ends came to 12 bases. Per germline, CDR1 SGDLS and CDR2 YYNGEE. The CDR3 is made up of 15 amino acids. In DNA form, the CDR3 reads TGTGCCAGCAGCGTAGATGCTGGGGGGTACACTGAAGCTTTCTTT. Amino acid sequence: CASSVDAGGYTEAFF.

The chain carries TRBV5-1 and TRBJ2-3, with 9 bases identical to TRBD2. V shed 0 bases and J 4 bases; nucleotides not matched to a gene: 6. Germline V gene data show CDR1 as SGHRS and CDR2 as YFSETQ. CDR3 length equals 16 residues. The CDR3 region is CASSLVGGGAPDTQYF. CDR3 coding DNA: TGCGCCAGCAGCTTGGTTGGCGGGGGGGCGCCAGATACGCAGTATTTT.

The gene calls are TRBV19 and TRBJ2-7; D assignment may be TRBD1 or TRBD2 (6 bases each). V was cut by 0 bases and J by 4 bases, with 13 bases left in between. Germline V gene lookup returns CDR1 LNHDA and CDR2 SQIVND (reference sequence). This CDR3 is 15 amino acids long. CDR3 DNA sequence: TGTGCCAGTAGTATAGATGGCAGGGGAGGTTACGAGCAGTACTTC. It translates to CASSIDGRGGYEQYF.

The genes are TRBV6-5 and TRBJ1-2; D gene ambiguous. From germline, CDR1 is MNHEY and CDR2 SVGAGI. The CDR3 consists of 14 residues. The ends were cut back, 2 bases at V and 4 bases at J, with 11 bases in the middle. CDR3 nucleotide sequence: TGTGCCAGCAGTTACGCAGGATCCGGCTATGGCTACACCTTC. Protein sequence: CASSYAGSGYGYTF.

The CDR3 DNA reads as TGTGCCAGCATAAGGGAAGGCGGCACAGATACGCAGTATTTT. Protein product: CASIREGGTDTQYF. The chain recombines TRBV2 with TRBJ2-3; D uncertain. CDR1 is SNHLY, CDR2 FYNNEI, per germline. CDR3 length: 14 amino acids. Trimming shortened V by 7 bases and J by 1 base, and 12 bases separated the two germline ends.

The DNA for the CDR3 is TGTGCCAGCAGCGTAGGACGGCACACTGAAGCTTTCTTT. Translating gives CASSVGRHTEAFF. J is TRBJ1-1 and V is TRBV9; D not certain. This CDR3 comprises 13 residues. Germline lookup yields CDR1 SGDLS and CDR2 YYNGEE. V gave up 0 bases and J gave up 3 bases, with 6 bases separating them.

The chain has TRBV19 and TRBJ1-5; perhaps TRBD1 as D (6 bases). CDR1 and CDR2 (germline): LNHDA, SQIVND (reference sequence). The CDR3 spans 16 residues. The V end lost 4 bases, the J end lost 4 bases, and 17 bases lay between the germline ends. Here the CDR3 DNA reads TGTGCCAGTAGTACCCGACAGGTGGGGTGGAATCAGCCCCAGCATTTT. It translates to CASSTRQVGWNQPQHF.

This clone showed up just once. The rearrangement uses TRBV10-3 and TRBJ1-2; 8 bases map to TRBD1. J lost 4 bases, V lost 4 bases, and 5 bases had no gene match. This CDR3 is built from 14 residues. Germline loops: CDR1 ENHRY, CDR2 SYGVKD. The CDR3 spells CAISGTGNGYGYTF. CDR3 sequence (DNA): TGTGCCATCAGTGGGACAGGGAATGGCTATGGCTACACCTTC.

This chain uses TRBV11-2 with TRBJ1-1, with no clear D. V was clipped by 7 bases and J by 5 bases, with 17 bases between them. The length of the CDR3 is 14 residues. The germline gives CDR1 SGHAT, CDR2 FQNNGV. DNA of the CDR3: TGTGCCAGCACGTCCATCGAGCTTAAGACTGAAGCTTTCTTT. Protein: CASTSIELKTEAFF. Based on the CDR3 plus reference TRBV11-2 and TRBJ1-1, the full variable domain is EAGVAQSPRYKIIEKRQSVAFWCNPISGHATLYWYQQILGQGPKLLIQFQNNGVVDDSQLPKDRFSAERLKGVDSTLKIQPAKLEDSAVYLCASTSIELKTEAFFGQGTRLTVV.

This clone was found a few times. The chain recombines TRBV5-1 with TRBJ2-7; tentatively, D is TRBD1 (6 bases). V lost 4 bases to trimming and J lost 1 base, with 12 bases between them. CDR1 and CDR2 (germline): SGHRS, YFSETQ. The CDR3 covers 14 residues. The CDR3 reads CASSPRGGSYEQYF. CDR3 nucleotide sequence: TGCGCCAGCAGCCCCAGGGGTGGTTCCTACGAGCAGTACTTC.

A single count supports this clone. This chain joins TRBV5-1 and TRBJ1-4; 10 bases are shared with TRBD1. The CDR3 extends over 14 amino acids. Germline CDR1 reads SGHRS; CDR2 reads YFSETQ. Losses at the gene ends were 4 bases for V and 8 bases for J; bases not matched to a gene: 5. The CDR3 protein is CASSPGQGREKLFF. CDR3 sequence (DNA): TGCGCCAGCAGCCCGGGACAGGGGAGAGAAAAACTGTTTTTT.

This clone was picked up a small number of times. The chain couples TRBV15 to TRBJ1-2, with TRBD1 identical over 7 bases. The CDR3 runs 18 residues. V lost 0 bases and J lost 2; bases outside the gene matches: 12. Looked up from germline, CDR1 is LNHNV and CDR2 is YYDKDF (reference sequence). The CDR3 loop is CATSRDQPGRGGNYGYTF. In DNA form, the CDR3 reads TGTGCCACCAGCAGAGATCAGCCGGGCAGGGGGGGCAACTATGGCTACACCTTC. Combining the CDR3 with reference TRBV15 and TRBJ1-2 gives the whole variable domain DAMVIQNPRYQVTQFGKPVTLSCSQTLNHNVMYWYQQKSSQAPKLLFHYYDKDFNNEADTPDNFQSRRPNTSFCFLDIRSPGLGDTAMYLCATSRDQPGRGGNYGYTFGSGTRLTVV.

CDR3 loop: CASSFQGLAGLYEQYF. Here the CDR3 DNA reads TGTGCCAGCAGCTTCCAAGGACTAGCGGGTCTCTACGAGCAGTACTTC. This chain joins TRBV11-2 and TRBJ2-5; 11 bases fit TRBD2. The DNA end favors TRBJ2-7, so the J call may be wrong. The CDR3 runs 16 residues. CDR1 SGHAT and CDR2 FQNNGV come from the germline V gene.

The genes are TRBV10-1 and TRBJ1-1, with D perhaps TRBD1 (6 bases). The V end lost 2 bases, the J end lost 5 bases, and 15 bases lay between the germline ends. The length of the CDR3 is 15 residues. Germline V gene data show CDR1 as WNHNN and CDR2 as SYGVQD (reference sequence). CDR3 nucleotides: TGCGCCAGCAGTGAGCTCGCTACAGGGAATACTGAAGCTTTCTTT. Translated, it gives CASSELATGNTEAFF.

This clone has only one observation. This chain's CDR3 is CASSLEARTGNTIYF. The CDR3, as DNA: TGTGCCAGCAGCTTGGAGGCCCGCACTGGAAACACCATATATTTT. V and J are TRBV5-5 and TRBJ1-3; D remains unclear. Germline V gives CDR1 SGHKS, CDR2 YYEKEE (reference sequence). The V gene lost 0 bases and the J gene lost 2 bases, with 9 bases spanning the gap. The CDR3 covers 15 residues.

The chain joins TRBV6-6 to TRBJ2-5; no reliable D call. The CDR3 is made up of 12 amino acids. Germline V gene data show CDR1 as MNHNY and CDR2 as SVGAGI (reference sequence). Trimming removed 8 bases from V and 1 base from J, with 8 bases in between. The CDR3 loop reads CASGTAQETQYF. DNA of the CDR3: TGTGCCAGCGGCACAGCCCAAGAGACCCAGTACTTC.

V gene TRBV7-2 combines with J gene TRBJ2-7, with 14 nucleotides matching TRBD2. CDR1 and CDR2 (germline): SGHTA, FQGNSA. This CDR3 spans 17 amino acids. V shed 5 bases, J shed 5 bases, and the junction held 11 bases outside the gene matches. CDR3 in DNA: TGTGCCAGCAGCCACCCCCCCCGACTAGCGGGGGGGAACGAGCAGTACTTC. Translating gives CASSHPPRLAGGNEQYF.